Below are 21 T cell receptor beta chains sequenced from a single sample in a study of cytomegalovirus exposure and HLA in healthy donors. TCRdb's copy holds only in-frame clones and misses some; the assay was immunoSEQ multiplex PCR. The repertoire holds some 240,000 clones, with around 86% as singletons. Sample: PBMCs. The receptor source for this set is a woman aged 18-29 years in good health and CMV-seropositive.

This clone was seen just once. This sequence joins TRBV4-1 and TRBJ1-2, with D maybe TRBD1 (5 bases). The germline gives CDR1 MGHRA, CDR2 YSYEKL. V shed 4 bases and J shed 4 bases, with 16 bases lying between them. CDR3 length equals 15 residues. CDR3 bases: TGCGCCAGCAGCCTCCTCTCAAGGGGAGGCTATGGCTACACCTTC. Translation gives CASSLLSRGGYGYTF.

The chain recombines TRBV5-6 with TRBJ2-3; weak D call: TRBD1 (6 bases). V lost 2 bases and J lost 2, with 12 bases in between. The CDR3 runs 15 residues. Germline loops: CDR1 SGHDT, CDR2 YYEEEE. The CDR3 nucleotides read TGTGCCAGCAGCTTCAATCCAGGGGCCACAGATACGCAGTATTTT. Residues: CASSFNPGATDTQYF.

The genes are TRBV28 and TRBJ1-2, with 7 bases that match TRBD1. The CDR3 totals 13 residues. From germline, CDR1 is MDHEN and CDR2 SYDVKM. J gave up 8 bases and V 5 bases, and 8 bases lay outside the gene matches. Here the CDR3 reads CASSLGGPPGYTF. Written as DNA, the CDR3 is TGTGCCAGCAGTCTAGGGGGCCCCCCAGGCTACACCTTC.

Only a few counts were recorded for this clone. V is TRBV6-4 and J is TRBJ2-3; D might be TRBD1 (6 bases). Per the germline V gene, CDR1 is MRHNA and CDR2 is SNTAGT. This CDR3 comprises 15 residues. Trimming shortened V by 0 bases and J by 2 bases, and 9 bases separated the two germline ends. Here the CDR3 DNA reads TGTGCCAGCAGTGACTCGACAGGAGCCACAGATACGCAGTATTTT. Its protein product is CASSDSTGATDTQYF.

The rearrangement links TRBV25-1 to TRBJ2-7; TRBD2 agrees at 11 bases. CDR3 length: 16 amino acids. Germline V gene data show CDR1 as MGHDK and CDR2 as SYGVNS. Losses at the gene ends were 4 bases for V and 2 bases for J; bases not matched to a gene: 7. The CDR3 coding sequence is TGTGCCAGCAGTGTAGCTCCGGGACTAGCGGCCTACGAGCAGTACTTC. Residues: CASSVAPGLAAYEQYF.

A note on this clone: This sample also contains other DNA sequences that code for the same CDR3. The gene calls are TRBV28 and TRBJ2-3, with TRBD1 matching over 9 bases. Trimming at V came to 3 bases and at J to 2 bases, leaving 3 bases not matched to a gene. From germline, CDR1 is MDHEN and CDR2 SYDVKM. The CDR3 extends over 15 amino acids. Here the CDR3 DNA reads TGTGCCAGCAGTTTGGGGACAGGGCACACAGATACGCAGTATTTT. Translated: CASSLGTGHTDTQYF.

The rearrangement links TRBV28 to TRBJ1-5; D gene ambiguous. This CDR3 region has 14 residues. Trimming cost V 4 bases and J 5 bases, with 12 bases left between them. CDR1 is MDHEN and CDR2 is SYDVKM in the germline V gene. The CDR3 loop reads CASSSPSYYQPQHF. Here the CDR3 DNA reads TGTGCCAGCAGTTCCCCCTCCTATTATCAGCCCCAGCATTTT. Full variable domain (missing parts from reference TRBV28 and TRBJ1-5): DVKVTQSSRYLVKRTGEKVFLECVQDMDHENMFWYRQDPGLGLRLIYFSYDVKMKEKGDIPEGYSVSREKKERFSLILESASTNQTSMYLCASSSPSYYQPQHFGDGTRLSIL.

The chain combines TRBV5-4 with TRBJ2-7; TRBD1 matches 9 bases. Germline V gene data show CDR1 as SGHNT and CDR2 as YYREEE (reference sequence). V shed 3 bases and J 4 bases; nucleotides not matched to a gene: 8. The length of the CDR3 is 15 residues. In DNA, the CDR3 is TGTGCCAGCAGCTCCCCAGGACAGGGGTGGTACGAGCAGTACTTC. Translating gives CASSSPGQGWYEQYF.

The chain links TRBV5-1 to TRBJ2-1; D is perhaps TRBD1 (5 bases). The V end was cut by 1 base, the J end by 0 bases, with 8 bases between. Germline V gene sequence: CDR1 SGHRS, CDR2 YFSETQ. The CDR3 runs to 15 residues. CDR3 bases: TGCGCCAGCAGCTTGATAGGGGACTCCTACAATGAGCAGTTCTTC. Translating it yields CASSLIGDSYNEQFF.

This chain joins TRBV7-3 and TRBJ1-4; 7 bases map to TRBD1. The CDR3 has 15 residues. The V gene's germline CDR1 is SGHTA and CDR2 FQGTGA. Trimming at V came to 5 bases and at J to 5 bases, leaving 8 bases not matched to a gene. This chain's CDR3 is CASSAQTGRNEKLFF. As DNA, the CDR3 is TGTGCCAGCAGCGCCCAGACAGGGCGAAATGAAAAACTGTTTTTT.

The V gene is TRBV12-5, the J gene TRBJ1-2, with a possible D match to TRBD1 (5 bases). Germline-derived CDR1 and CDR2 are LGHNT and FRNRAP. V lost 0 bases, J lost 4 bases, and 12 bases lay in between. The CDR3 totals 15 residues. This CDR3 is CASGLVRGVGYGYTF. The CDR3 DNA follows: TGTGCTAGTGGTTTGGTGCGGGGGGTAGGCTATGGCTACACCTTC.

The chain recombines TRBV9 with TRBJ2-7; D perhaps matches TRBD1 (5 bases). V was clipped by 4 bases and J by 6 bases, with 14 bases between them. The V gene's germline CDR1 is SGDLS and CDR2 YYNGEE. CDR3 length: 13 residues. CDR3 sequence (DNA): TGTGCCAGCAGCCCACGCCTCGACAGCGAGCAGTACTTC. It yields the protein CASSPRLDSEQYF.

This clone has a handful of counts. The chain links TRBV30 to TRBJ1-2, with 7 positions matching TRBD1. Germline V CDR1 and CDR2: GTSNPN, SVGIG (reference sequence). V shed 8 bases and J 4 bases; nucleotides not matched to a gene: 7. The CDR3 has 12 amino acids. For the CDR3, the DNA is TGTGCCCGGGTAGGGGACAGCTATGGCTACACCTTC. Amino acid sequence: CARVGDSYGYTF.

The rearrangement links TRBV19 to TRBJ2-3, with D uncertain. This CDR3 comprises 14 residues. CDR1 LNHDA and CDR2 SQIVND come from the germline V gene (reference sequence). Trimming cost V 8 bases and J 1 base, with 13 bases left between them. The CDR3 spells CASGTDGRTDTQYF. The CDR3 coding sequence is TGTGCCAGTGGCACGGATGGGCGCACAGATACGCAGTATTTT.

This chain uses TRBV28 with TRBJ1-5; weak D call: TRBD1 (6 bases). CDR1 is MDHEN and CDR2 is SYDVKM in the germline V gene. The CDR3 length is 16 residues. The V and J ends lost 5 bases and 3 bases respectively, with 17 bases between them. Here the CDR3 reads CASSRGTFYLNQPQHF. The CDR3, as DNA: TGTGCCAGCAGTCGAGGGACATTCTACCTCAATCAGCCCCAGCATTTT.

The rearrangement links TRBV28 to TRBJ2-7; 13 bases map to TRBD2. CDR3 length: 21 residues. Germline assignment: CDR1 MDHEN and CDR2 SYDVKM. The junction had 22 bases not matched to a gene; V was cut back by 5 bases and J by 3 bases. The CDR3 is CASSGRPVGTSGTPGFYEQYF. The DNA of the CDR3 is TGTGCCAGCAGTGGCCGGCCCGTCGGGACTAGCGGGACGCCGGGTTTCTACGAGCAGTACTTC.

In DNA form, the CDR3 reads TGTGCCAGCAGTGGGGGACAGGCGGAGACCCAGTACTTC. Translated, it gives CASSGGQAETQYF. The chain carries TRBV6-1 and TRBJ2-5; 8 nucleotides line up with TRBD1. CDR3 size: 13 residues. CDR1 MNHNS and CDR2 SASEGT come from the germline V gene. With 4 bases clipped from V and 5 bases from J, the junction kept 3 bases outside the gene matches.

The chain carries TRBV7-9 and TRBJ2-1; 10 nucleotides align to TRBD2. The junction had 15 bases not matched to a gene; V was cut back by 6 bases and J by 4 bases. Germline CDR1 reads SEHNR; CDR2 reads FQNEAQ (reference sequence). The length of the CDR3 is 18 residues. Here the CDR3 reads CASSFVYQAGGPYNEQFF. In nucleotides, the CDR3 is TGTGCCAGCAGTTTCGTGTACCAAGCGGGAGGGCCATACAATGAGCAGTTCTTC.

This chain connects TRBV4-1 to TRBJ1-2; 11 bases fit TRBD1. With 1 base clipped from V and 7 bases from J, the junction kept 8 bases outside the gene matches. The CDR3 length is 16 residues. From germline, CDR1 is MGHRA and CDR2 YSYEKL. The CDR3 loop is CASSQGGQGERGGYTF. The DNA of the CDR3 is TGCGCCAGCAGCCAAGGGGGACAGGGGGAAAGGGGTGGCTACACCTTC.

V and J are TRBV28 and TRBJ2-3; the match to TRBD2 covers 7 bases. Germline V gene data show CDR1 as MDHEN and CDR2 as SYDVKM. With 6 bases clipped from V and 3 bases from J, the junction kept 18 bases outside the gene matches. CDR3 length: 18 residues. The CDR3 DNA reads TGTGCCAGCAGCACTAACGGGGCGAGGGAGGGAGTTACAGATACGCAGTATTTT. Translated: CASSTNGAREGVTDTQYF.

CDR3 sequence: CASSLNFGGARGELFF. In nucleotides, the CDR3 is TGTGCCAGCAGCTTAAATTTCGGGGGGGCCCGCGGGGAGCTGTTTTTT. The gene calls are TRBV7-9 and TRBJ2-2; 8 bases align to TRBD2. CDR3 length equals 16 residues. From germline, CDR1 is SEHNR and CDR2 FQNEAQ (reference sequence). Losses at the gene ends were 2 bases for V and 7 bases for J; bases not matched to a gene: 9.